Listed below are T cell receptor beta chains from one sample, sequenced in a study of blood T cell repertoires in COVID-19. Profiled with immunoSEQ multiplex PCR; TCRdb holds only in-frame clones, not every one. This sample carries fewer than 60,000 clones, about 80% of them seen once, and the ten largest clones take 8.8%. Sequenced: peripheral blood. Receptors originate from a man between 60 and 75 years old with acute or convalescent COVID-19. Each CDR3 is given with its conserved first and last residue. A D gene is named only where the DNA matches it firmly. For some rows the clone size is stated as once, few or many, or as a class when expanded; others skip it.

d_call,clone_size,j_call,v_call,cdr3_aa,cdr3_nt
-,once,TRBJ2-3,TRBV6-5,CASRPREYSTDTQYF,TGTGCCAGCAGACCCAGGGAATACAGCACAGATACGCAGTATTTT
-,-,TRBJ2-6,TRBV5-6,CASSPRGSAGANVLTF,TGTGCCAGCAGCCCCAGGGGCTCGGCTGGGGCCAACGTCCTGACTTTC
TRBD1,-,TRBJ1-1,TRBV7-2,CASSLDRDNTEAFF,TGTGCCAGCAGTTTGGACAGGGATAACACTGAAGCTTTCTTT
-,few,TRBJ2-1,TRBV12-3/TRBV12-4,CASSSGIEQFF,TGTGCCAGCAGTTCAGGGATAGAGCAGTTCTTC
-,-,TRBJ1-2,TRBV6-5,CASSYSVAPGGYTF,TGTGCCAGCAGTTACTCGGTGGCGCCGGGAGGCTACACCTTC
TRBD1,-,TRBJ1-2,TRBV6-5,CASSPNRGRDYTF,TGTGCCAGCAGCCCCAACAGGGGGCGTGACTACACCTTC
TRBD1,-,TRBJ1-1,TRBV9,CASSVRDRDTEAFF,TGTGCCAGCAGCGTCCGGGACAGAGACACTGAAGCTTTCTTT
-,few,TRBJ2-7,TRBV16,CASSQSRSQAKNEQYF,TGTGCCAGCAGCCAATCGAGAAGCCAGGCGAAAAACGAGCAGTACTTC
-,-,TRBJ1-4,TRBV9,CASSRGSNEKLFF,TGTGCCAGCAGTAGGGGTTCTAATGAAAAACTGTTTTTT
-,-,TRBJ2-1,TRBV24-1,CATSDLELYNEQFF,TGTGCCACCAGTGATTTGGAGCTCTACAATGAGCAGTTCTTC
-,-,TRBJ1-2,TRBV11-2,CASSLGEGGGYGYTF,TGTGCCAGCAGCTTAGGGGAGGGGGGAGGCTATGGCTACACCTTC
TRBD1,-,TRBJ2-3,TRBV19,CATRDRGRATDTQYF,TGTGCCACCCGGGACAGGGGAAGGGCCACAGATACGCAGTATTTT
TRBD1,-,TRBJ1-4,TRBV18,CASSPTGAYEKLFF,TGTGCCAGCTCACCCACAGGGGCCTATGAAAAACTGTTTTTT
TRBD1,-,TRBJ2-7,TRBV9,CASRQGASGEQYF,TGTGCCAGCAGACAGGGGGCTTCGGGAGAGCAGTACTTC
-,-,TRBJ2-5,TRBV2,CASTGSETQYF,TGTGCCAGCACCGGGTCCGAGACCCAGTACTTC
-,-,TRBJ1-1,TRBV5-1,CASSLVPLANTEAFF,TGCGCCAGCAGCTTGGTCCCGCTAGCAAACACTGAAGCTTTCTTT
TRBD1,once,TRBJ1-1,TRBV7-9,CASSTRQGEEAFF,TGTGCCAGCAGCACCCGACAGGGGGAAGAAGCTTTCTTT
TRBD1,-,TRBJ1-4,TRBV5-1,CASLQIGQGSLLLMKRVFF,TGCGCCAGCCTCCAAATAGGACAGGGGTCCCTCCTCTTAATGAAAAGGGTGTTTTTT
TRBD2,-,TRBJ2-5,TRBV27,CASSLWGGQETQYF,TGTGCCAGCAGTTTATGGGGGGGTCAAGAGACCCAGTACTTC
-,-,TRBJ2-2,TRBV9,CASSARQAKNTGELFF,TGTGCCAGCAGCGCCCGACAGGCGAAAAACACCGGGGAGCTGTTTTTT
-,-,TRBJ1-1,TRBV7-3,CASSLTQGTNTEAFF,TGTGCCAGCAGCTTAACCCAGGGGACGAACACTGAAGCTTTCTTT
-,-,TRBJ2-5,TRBV27,CASSLRGQETQYF,TGTGCCAGCAGTCTCAGGGGTCAAGAGACCCAGTACTTC
TRBD1,-,TRBJ1-2,TRBV27,CASSLGSGTGGFGYTF,TGTGCCAGCAGTTTAGGCTCCGGGACAGGGGGCTTTGGCTACACCTTC
TRBD1,once,TRBJ1-1,TRBV5-1,CASSLRQGRSGTEAFF,TGCGCCAGCAGCCTACGACAGGGAAGGTCGGGGACTGAAGCTTTCTTT
-,-,TRBJ1-4,TRBV12-3/TRBV12-4,CASSFGNEKLFF,TGTGCCAGCAGTTTCGGGAATGAAAAACTGTTTTTT
-,-,TRBJ1-1,TRBV7-8,CASSLSVNTEAFF,TGTGCCAGCAGCTTATCGGTGAACACTGAAGCTTTCTTT
TRBD1,-,TRBJ2-7,TRBV10-2,CASRRTGANYEQYF,TGCGCCAGCAGAAGGACAGGGGCTAACTACGAGCAGTACTTC
-,-,TRBJ1-4,TRBV9,CASSDGRGGEKLFF,TGTGCCAGCAGCGACGGGAGGGGTGGGGAAAAACTGTTTTTT
TRBD1,few,TRBJ1-5,TRBV11-2,CASSSQGGNQPQHF,TGTGCCAGCAGCTCTCAGGGGGGCAATCAGCCCCAGCATTTT
-,-,TRBJ1-5,TRBV18,CASSRGANQPQHF,TGTGCCAGCTCACGCGGGGCGAATCAGCCCCAGCATTTT
TRBD1,-,TRBJ2-1,TRBV5-1,CASSETGESVNEQFF,TGCGCCAGCAGCGAGACAGGGGAGTCGGTCAATGAGCAGTTCTTC
-,-,TRBJ1-1,TRBV14,CASSLGLAEAFF,TGTGCCAGCAGCCTCGGTTTGGCTGAAGCTTTCTTT
-,-,TRBJ2-3,TRBV6-2/TRBV6-3,CASSGWGQNTQYF,TGTGCCAGCAGTGGATGGGGACAAAATACGCAGTATTTT
-,-,TRBJ2-3,TRBV11-2,CASSFVQGRDTDTQYF,TGTGCCAGCAGCTTTGTGCAGGGAAGAGACACAGATACGCAGTATTTT
-,-,TRBJ1-5,TRBV9,CASSPSGVGNQPQHF,TGTGCCAGCAGCCCCTCAGGGGTTGGGAATCAGCCCCAGCATTTT
-,-,TRBJ1-1,TRBV25-1,CASSETGSNTEAFF,TGTGCCAGCAGTGAAACAGGTTCGAACACTGAAGCTTTCTTT
TRBD1,-,TRBJ1-2,TRBV4-1,CASSSAYLLTGGYGYTF,TGCGCCAGCAGCTCCGCTTATCTTCTGACAGGGGGCTATGGCTACACCTTC
TRBD1,-,TRBJ2-7,TRBV29-1,CSVLQGAEQYF,TGCAGCGTTCTCCAGGGGGCCGAGCAGTACTTC
TRBD1,-,TRBJ2-3,TRBV6-5,CASRRDRGTDTQYF,TGTGCCAGCAGAAGGGACAGGGGTACAGATACGCAGTATTTT
TRBD2,-,TRBJ2-3,TRBV7-3,CASLFSGGLDTQYF,TGTGCCAGCCTTTTTAGCGGGGGGCTAGATACGCAGTATTTT
-,-,TRBJ1-1,TRBV5-1,CASSPAGYGGTEAFF,TGCGCCAGCAGCCCGGCGGGGTACGGGGGCACTGAAGCTTTCTTT
TRBD1,-,TRBJ1-5,TRBV19,CASRDRGLRNNNQPQHF,TGTGCCAGTCGGGACAGGGGGCTTCGGAATAACAATCAGCCCCAGCATTTT
TRBD1,-,TRBJ2-1,TRBV5-8,CASTPGQSINEQFF,TGTGCCAGCACCCCGGGACAGTCGATAAATGAGCAGTTCTTC
-,-,TRBJ1-3,TRBV18,CASSPARGYSGNTIYF,TGTGCCAGCTCACCAGCTCGGGGATACTCTGGAAACACCATATATTTT
TRBD1,-,TRBJ1-4,TRBV5-8,CASSFGTGGGSEKLFF,TGTGCCAGCAGCTTCGGGACAGGGGGCGGGTCTGAAAAACTGTTTTTT
TRBD1,-,TRBJ1-2,TRBV24-1,CATSDFSTGTGYTF,TGTGCCACCAGTGATTTTTCGACAGGGACTGGCTACACCTTC
TRBD1,-,TRBJ2-7,TRBV6-2/TRBV6-3,CASSKTGKTYEQYF,TGTGCCAGCAGTAAGACAGGGAAGACCTACGAGCAGTACTTC
TRBD2,-,TRBJ2-7,TRBV15,CATSPSTSGSYEQYF,TGTGCCACCAGCCCCAGTACTAGCGGATCCTACGAGCAGTACTTC
TRBD1,-,TRBJ2-5,TRBV6-2/TRBV6-3,CASSIPPGGQGGLETQYF,TGTGCCAGCAGTATCCCTCCTGGGGGACAGGGGGGCCTCGAGACCCAGTACTTC
-,-,TRBJ2-1,TRBV4-2,CASSQDHSLSYNEQFF,TGTGCCAGCAGCCAAGATCACTCCCTCTCCTACAATGAGCAGTTCTTC
-,few,TRBJ1-5,TRBV6-1,CASSEGGARNQPQHF,TGTGCCAGCAGTGAAGGGGGCGCGAGGAATCAGCCCCAGCATTTT
TRBD2,-,TRBJ2-3,TRBV9,CASSGSGAFTDTQYF,TGTGCCAGCAGCGGTAGCGGGGCCTTCACAGATACGCAGTATTTT
-,-,TRBJ2-2,TRBV25-1,CASSELIAVEPGELFF,TGTGCCAGCAGTGAATTAATAGCGGTCGAACCCGGGGAGCTGTTTTTT
-,-,TRBJ2-2,TRBV11-2,CASSLVLGASTGELFF,TGTGCCAGCAGCTTAGTTTTGGGGGCTTCCACCGGGGAGCTGTTTTTT
-,-,TRBJ1-1,TRBV14,CALIQGIAFF,TGTGCCCTGATACAGGGAATAGCTTTCTTT
-,-,TRBJ2-2,TRBV7-8,CASSLPRRYSPTGELFF,TGTGCCAGCAGCTTACCTCGACGTTACAGCCCAACCGGGGAGCTGTTTTTT
TRBD1,-,TRBJ1-1,TRBV19,CASSGGDRDTEAFF,TGTGCCAGTAGTGGGGGGGACAGGGACACTGAAGCTTTCTTT